The sequence of this TCR beta chain was determined in a study of T cell responses to AZD1222 COVID-19 vaccine. Study-wide results and caveats: Repertoire samples came only from after the peak T cell response. Spike was spanned by vaccine-associated CD4 TCRs, which were dominant at 160-218 and 743-854. Increased Spike-specific TCR breadth and depth were observed after two AZD1222 doses. AZD1222 recipients seropositive at baseline numbered only 6 or 7.

A remark on this clone: Its cognate antigen is unknown.

CDR1 MNHNS and CDR2 SASEGT come from the germline V gene. The CDR3 totals 14 residues. V lost 5 bases and J 8 bases, leaving 18 bases between the germline ends. The table came from immunoSEQ multiplex PCR; TCRdb's copy has only in-frame clones and leaves some out. The table shows around 110,000 clones, with 70% to 90% occurring only once. The rearrangement joins TRBV6-1 to TRBJ1-2; D is possibly TRBD1 (6 bases). The receptor's source is an adult in good health. The sample in question was peripheral blood, obtained on day 0 of MenACWY control vaccination. CDR3 nucleotide sequence: TGTGCCAGCAGTTATGGGAGGGGGGAAGGGGGCTACACCTTC. This gives the protein CASSYGRGEGGYTF.